This T cell receptor (beta chain) was sequenced in a study of T cell responses to AZD1222 COVID-19 vaccine. Assay used: immunoSEQ multiplex PCR; TCRdb lists only in-frame clones, some missing. The sample contains roughly 30,000 clones, around 82% of which appear only once. General study results and limits: Only a handful of AZD1222 recipients tested seropositive at baseline. The breadth and depth of Spike-specific TCRs increased once two AZD1222 doses had been given. Vaccine-associated CD4 TCRs spanned spike, dominant at 160-218 and 743-854. White British donors predominated, females outnumbered males, and clonal diversity was possibly underestimated.

The V end was cut by 5 bases, the J end by 3 bases, with 11 bases between. The CDR3 loop spans 14 amino acids. CDR1 MDHEN and CDR2 SYDVKM come from the germline V gene. This clone showed up just once. Its matching antigen is unknown. Sequenced material: peripheral blood, taken 28 days after the second AZD1222 dose. This receptor was identified in an adult who received the AZD1222 COVID-19 vaccine. The V call is TRBV28, the J call TRBJ1-5, with D perhaps matching TRBD1 (6 bases). The CDR3 coding sequence is TGTGCCAGCAGTCTAGGACAGATCAATCAGCCCCAGCATTTT. Protein: CASSLGQINQPQHF.